Described below is a single TCR beta chain sequence and its context. Its target is unknown. This entry comes from a study of response to subunit inactivated influenza vaccine. General study points: Every seasonal influenza vaccination brings in few new T cells, the authors suggested.

In TCRdb, the RT-PCR reads were re-called with MiXCR into one record per CDR3 protein. Of about 240,000 distinct CDR3 sequences listed, 10% to 15% are singletons. V lost 5 bases to trimming and J lost 1 base, with 22 bases between them. This CDR3 comprises 18 residues. The germline CDR1 and CDR2 sequences are SGHDT and YYEEEE. This material consisted of non-naive T cells sorted from PBMCs, taken 14 to 15 days before vaccination. This clonotype originated in a man aged 50-59 years who received an inactivated influenza vaccine. J is TRBJ2-1 and V is TRBV5-6; D gene unclear. CDR3 in DNA: TGTGCCAGCAGTTCCACGAGCACGGGTAAGGGTTCCTACAATGAGCAGTTCTTC. It codes for CASSSTSTGKGSYNEQFF.